The T cell receptor beta chain under discussion was sequenced for a study of metastatic and nonmetastatic thyroid tumors. On the study more broadly: Repertoire comparisons spanned blood and tumor or nodule tissue from malignant and benign thyroid patients.

About this clone: Its antigen is undetermined.

All patients reached thyroid surgery having received no treatment beforehand. Authors' methods: Building a distant-metastasis classifier for papillary thyroid cancer drew on CDR3 differences across clinicopathological groups. From the PCR reads, TCRdb re-called clones with MiXCR. These V and J calls originate from TCRdb's pipeline instead of the authors' own analysis. The sample records fewer than 30,000 clones, under 15% being singletons. There are 14 residues in the CDR3. Germline V gives CDR1 SGHAT, CDR2 FQNNGV. V gave up 5 bases and J gave up 0 bases, with 9 bases separating them. Broader study findings: Malignant thyroid tumors reportedly had TCR beta diversity that was significantly higher than in benign nodules, in blood and tumor.

V and J are TRBV11-2 and TRBJ2-3; D is unresolved. Sample: blood. The receptor comes from a female donor with papillary thyroid cancer or a benign thyroid nodule (not recorded which). Some clones in this sample may be carry-over from other donors' samples. The DNA for the CDR3 is TGTGCCAGCAGCCCCCTTCCTAGCACAGATACGCAGTATTTT. Its translation is CASSPLPSTDTQYF.